The entry below gives a single T cell receptor beta chain sequence along with its context. The antigen remains unidentified. Produced via immunoSEQ multiplex PCR; TCRdb's table is partial and in-frame only. In the table there are tens of thousands of clones, 88% of which are singletons. This sample is part of a study of OX40 agonist ivuxolimab in advanced cancers. Overall study: Cancers in dose escalation were hepatocellular, melanoma, renal cell and head and neck. Averaging 60 years in age, with a range of about 20 to 90, the cohort was more than 75% male. Regarding the study as a whole: On average, a greater number of expanded clones characterised CD8+ T cells relative to CD4+. The 0.1-3.0 mg/kg partial responders had among the lowest clonal expansion.

The CDR3 has 14 amino acids. Germline V gene sequence: CDR1 MNHNS, CDR2 SASEGT. The ends lost 7 bases at V and 7 bases at J; junction bases unmatched: 7. The chain links TRBV6-1 to TRBJ2-1; 10 nucleotides align to TRBD2. The source of this sequence is an adult with an advanced solid tumor such as melanoma, head and neck, liver or kidney cancer. The specimen was CD4+ or CD8+ T cells sorted from blood, collected in a trial of the OX40 agonist ivuxolimab. CDR3 sequence: CASIGLAGENEQFF. In DNA form, the CDR3 reads TGTGCCAGCATCGGGCTAGCGGGAGAGAATGAGCAGTTCTTC.